Given below is one T cell receptor (beta chain) in context. No antigen is known for it. The sample comes from a study of T-cell memory formation after mild COVID-19. Study context: TCR clusters were mostly donor specific.

Whole-study findings and limits: The SARS-CoV-2 specificity of second-wave clones reaching peak at day 37 remained unverified. Some responding clones appeared in pre-infection memory, suggesting cross-reactive memory joined.

A 5'RACE reaction primed in the constant segment made cDNA libraries of TCR alpha and TCR beta, and these carried sample barcodes and UMIs. TCRdb re-called the 5' RACE reads with MiXCR, one entry per CDR3 protein. Of 270,000 or so distinct CDR3 sequences detected, approximately 16% appear once; the ten largest clones hold 22%. This CDR3 is 17 amino acids long. Trimming pared 2 bases from V and 2 bases from J, leaving 16 bases between. Germline CDR1 is MGHRA and CDR2 is YSYEKL. The V call is TRBV4-1, the J call TRBJ2-1, with D unresolved. The sequence came from a man between 18 and 29 years old who had mild COVID-19 (a few samples of this study predate the infection). Cell type and time point are not known. The specimen was PBMCs or a T cell subset sorted from them (not recorded which). The CDR3 loop is CASSQSGIGTPYNEQFF. DNA for the CDR3: TGCGCCAGCAGCCAATCTGGTATAGGAACCCCCTACAATGAGCAGTTCTTC.